What follows is one T cell receptor beta chain and its context. This clone has just one count. The antigen this receptor binds is unknown. No much larger clone exists at a distance of one base, and base qualities are not known. TCR CDR3 regions were amplified from genomic DNA by multiplex PCR using the deep immunoSEQ assay. Extracted genomic DNA from each cell subset was distributed evenly across all wells of several immunoSEQ 96-well plates, and each plate was treated as a replicate. Each replicate PCR for sorted subsets received roughly 200 ng genomic DNA, equal to tens of thousands of T cell genomes. Purified libraries were quantified with a Qubit 3.0 fluorometer, sized on a Bioanalyzer 2100, and re-quantified with the KAPA Library Quantification kit. Every immunoSEQ 96-well plate was sequenced on a separate single-read 150-cycle Illumina NextSeq 550 flow cell. The authors processed their data as follows. The immunoSEQ output contained only junctional sequences without quality scores, so filtering could not match that applied to full-length reads. To assign V/J genes and CDR3, sequences were annotated using PyIR, a Python wrapper for IgBLAST v1.9, with IMGT germline references. Reads with weak V/J assignments (E-value above 1e-6), missing CDR3, stop codons, out-of-frame junctions, or ambiguous translated residues were removed. V3J clonotypes were defined as sequences sharing the same inferred V gene, J gene, and CDR3 amino acid sequence. The percentage overlap between two repertoires was calculated by dividing the number of shared unique clonotypes by the size of the smaller repertoire. RTK rarefaction, the Chao1 estimator, and Recon v2.1 estimates of unobserved clonotypes were used to assess repertoire richness. Generation probabilities for all TCRbeta clonotypes obtained by the gDNA method from a handful of donors were computed using OLGA. TCRdb provides this immuneACCESS table in a form limited to in-frame rearrangements. Some clones are lacking; in checked studies, under half of them reflect an unresolved V gene, and why the rest are absent is not known. V, J and clone size are taken as reported in that table, and D and trimming were inferred from the DNA itself. This sample holds 1.5 million to 2.5 million clones; approximately 94% were observed only once. The ten largest account for under 1.5% of the sample.

The sample comes from a study of shared clonotypes between healthy human individuals (dated by TCRdb to about 2020). For context, the study as a whole: Three men and two women, aged 18 to 49 years, made up the cohort. Per donor, three plates each were used for CD4 naive and CD4 memory, two for CD8 naive, and one for CD8 memory. Blood TCR repertoires of about 5 healthy adults were deeply sequenced to estimate repertoire size and the extent of clonotype sharing between individuals. Libraries were prepared and TCR repertoires were sequenced by different laboratories using diverse techniques, in order to increase sequencing depth and limit assay-specific biases. Between about 0.94 and 10 billion PBMCs per donor were obtained by leukapheresis. The paper's findings and limits, for the study overall: Incomplete sequencing was indicated by rarefaction of sorted-subset datasets, despite the large sequencing depth. Compared with non-shared clonotypes, the clonotypes found in all four sorted-subset donors had higher generation probabilities. Only blood was sampled, and tissue TCR repertoires likely differ from those in blood. Because the study included a small number of donors, the genetic and exposure-history diversity represented was limited. Sharing across four donors was observed for around 5% of naive CD4, around 3.5% of naive CD8, around 2.5% of memory CD4, and around 0.4% of memory CD8 clonotypes. Based on pairwise subsampling, the degree of clonotype sharing among donors was expected to be affected by sequencing depth. Estimated clonotype richness was generally larger for naive than for memory subsets.

CD8 naive samples were CD45RO-negative cells positively selected for CCR7, giving a CD45RA+CCR7+ population that excluded TemRA cells. Donors were healthy HIV-negative adults with no recently reported acute infections or vaccinations. All donors were Caucasian adults living in Nashville, Tennessee, USA. Blood was obtained by leukapheresis, after which PBMCs were separated by Ficoll-Histopaque density gradient centrifugation and cryopreserved in liquid nitrogen vapor phase. Analytical flow cytometry was used to check the purity and quantity of each magnetically sorted T cell population. Genomic DNA was isolated from every sorted fraction and measured by UV absorbance on a Nanodrop 2000c. The sequencing input was naive CD8+ T cells sorted from blood. The meaning of the sample's cell subset or site label: CD45RA+CCR7+. The sequence came from a man younger than 35 in good health.

The nucleotide sequence is TGTGCCAGTAGTATAGAGACAGGTTTGAGCGAGCAGTACTTC. It specifies CASSIETGLSEQYF. In this chain, TRBV19 is recombined with TRBJ2-7; the D gene is perhaps TRBD1, from 6 matching bases. The CDR3 runs 14 residues from the cysteine to the phenylalanine. The entry retains the CDR3 DNA only, 42 bases that are in frame from base 1. The CDR1 and CDR2 encoded by the germline V gene (reference sequence) are LNHDA and SQIVND. V is shortened by 0 bases, J by 6 bases, and the region joining them spans 12 bases.